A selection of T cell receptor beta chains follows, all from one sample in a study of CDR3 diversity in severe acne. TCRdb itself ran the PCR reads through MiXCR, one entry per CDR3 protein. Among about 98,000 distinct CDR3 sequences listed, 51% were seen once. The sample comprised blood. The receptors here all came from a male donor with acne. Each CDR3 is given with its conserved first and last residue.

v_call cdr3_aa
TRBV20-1 CSAPLRGGDQPQHF
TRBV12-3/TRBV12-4 CASSGQGVDGYTF
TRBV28 CASSPPGQASYGYTF
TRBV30 CAVRGSGNTIYF
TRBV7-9 CASSLSGQGNTEAFF
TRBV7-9 CASSNSRGSRAQYF
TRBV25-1 CASSAGLGDYEQYF
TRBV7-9 CASSLRYRQGASDEQYF
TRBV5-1 CASSLFGTGEQETQYF
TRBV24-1 CATSVGYLEANTGELFF
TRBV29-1 CSVVDDRSTDGYTF
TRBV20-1 CSAYMDRAEETQYF
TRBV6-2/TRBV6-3 CASRTSYNEQFF
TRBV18 CASSPPGRGLNTEASF
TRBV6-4 CASSQDSHNEQFF
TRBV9 CASSVGHSPLHF
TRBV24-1 CATSERTGGETQYF
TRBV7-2 CASSLVRNLNTEAFF
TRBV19 CASSNVGGDGETQYF
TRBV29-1 CSVRGDTYEQYF
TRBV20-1 CSARSTGVQPQHF
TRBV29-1 CSVEGSENTEAFF
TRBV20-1 CSARPSSGEVGNEQFF
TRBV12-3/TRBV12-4 CASSLLSGPTDTQYF
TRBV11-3 CASSLMEPVSQPQHF
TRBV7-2 CASSQRDRGLYTEAFF
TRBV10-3 CAISESGRDARDTQYF
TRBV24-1 CATSSLGGTEAFF
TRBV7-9 CASSPLNTGELFF
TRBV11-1 CVSSPGTSRHEQYF
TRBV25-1 CASSEIGGTGETQYF
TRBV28 CASTASWGQETQYF
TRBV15 CATSSAGEAYTQYF
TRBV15 CATSYRTELWLHLRFGGVYEQYF
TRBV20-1 CSARDPMPGLAGLTDTQYF
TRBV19 CASSIRQGGTEAFF
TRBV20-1 CSANVEEKLFF